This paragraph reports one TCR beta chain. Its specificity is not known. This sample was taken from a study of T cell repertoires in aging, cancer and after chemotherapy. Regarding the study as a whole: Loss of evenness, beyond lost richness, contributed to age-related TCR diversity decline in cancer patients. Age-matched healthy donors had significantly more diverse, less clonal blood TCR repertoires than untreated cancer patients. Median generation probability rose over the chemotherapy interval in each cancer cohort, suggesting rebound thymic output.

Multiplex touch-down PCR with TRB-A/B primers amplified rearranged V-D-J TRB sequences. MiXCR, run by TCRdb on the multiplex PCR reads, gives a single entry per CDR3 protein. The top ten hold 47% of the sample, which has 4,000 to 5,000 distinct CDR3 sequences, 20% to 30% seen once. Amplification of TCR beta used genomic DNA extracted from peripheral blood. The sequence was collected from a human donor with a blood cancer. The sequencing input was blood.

This CDR3 is CASSDSLAGYNEQFF. CDR3 coding DNA: TGTGCCAGCAGTGACTCCTTAGCAGGCTACAATGAGCAGTTCTTC. The chain links TRBV6-4 to TRBJ2-1; D is uncertain. Germline V CDR1 and CDR2: MRHNA, SNTAGT. The CDR3 is 15 residues long. V lost 0 bases and J 3 bases, leaving 9 bases between the germline ends.